The 23 T cell receptor beta chains reported below all come from one sample, sequenced in a study of T cell repertoires in cytomegalovirus infection. MiXCR, run by TCRdb on the reads, gives a single entry per CDR3 protein. The sample has under 800,000 distinct CDR3 sequences, more than 20% seen once; the top ten hold 6.5% to 10%. The material sequenced was CD8+ T cells from PBMCs. The receptors stem from a human donor in good health (CMV status not recorded). Some clones in this sample may be carry-over from other donors' samples.

The J gene is TRBJ1-5, the V gene TRBV2; D not certain. Trimming pared 2 bases from V and 3 bases from J, leaving 20 bases between. Germline V lookup: CDR1 SNHLY, CDR2 FYNNEI. CDR3 length: 18 amino acids. The chain's CDR3 is CASSEHFLPKLDNQPQHF. The CDR3 nucleotides are TGTGCCAGCAGTGAACACTTTCTGCCCAAATTGGACAATCAGCCCCAGCATTTT.

This clonotype was counted at least ten times. This chain links TRBV7-2 with TRBJ1-5; TRBD1 agrees at 8 bases. Germline-derived CDR1 and CDR2 are SGHTA and FQGNSA. The ends lost 4 bases at V and 2 bases at J; junction bases unmatched: 4. The CDR3 runs 15 residues. CDR3 nucleotides: TGTGCCAGCAGCTCCAGGGGGCTCGGCAATCAGCCCCAGCATTTT. Translating gives CASSSRGLGNQPQHF.

This clonotype is a singleton in its sample. A read error is likely, as this CDR3 ends without the conserved phenylalanine or tryptophan. The rearrangement joins TRBV11-3 to TRBJ2-3, with D unclear. This CDR3 comprises 14 residues. V dropped 2 bases and J dropped 2 bases, with 8 bases sitting between them. Germline CDR1 is SGHNT and CDR2 is YENEEA. As DNA, the CDR3 is TGTGCCAGCAGCTTACTAGGAGACACAGATACGCAGTATTCT. This encodes CASSLLGDTDTQYS.

The chain links TRBV27 to TRBJ2-7; D is tentatively TRBD1 or TRBD2 (5 bases each). CDR1 is MNHEY and CDR2 is SMNVEV in the germline V gene (reference sequence). The CDR3 has 11 residues. Trimming removed 9 bases at V and 3 bases at J, with 9 bases between. In DNA form, the CDR3 reads TGTGCCAGTCATGGGGGCTACGAGCAGTACTTC. It specifies CASHGGYEQYF.

This rearrangement joins TRBV11-2 to TRBJ2-3, with 11 nucleotides matching TRBD2. V dropped 1 base and J dropped 4; count of bases not matched to a gene: 7. The germline V gene encodes CDR1 SGHAT and CDR2 FQNNGV. The CDR3 spans 17 residues. CDR3 bases: TGTGCCAGCAGCTTAGGGGCGACTAGCGGGGAGTCAGATACGCAGTATTTT. Its protein product is CASSLGATSGESDTQYF.

This clonotype was seen just once. The chain couples TRBV12-3 or TRBV12-4 to TRBJ1-1; D is unclear. The CDR3 loop spans 11 amino acids. V shed 5 bases and J shed 7 bases, with 8 bases lying between them. The CDR3 nucleotides are TGTGCCAGCAGTGAGGGATTTGAAGCTTTCTTT. This gives the protein CASSEGFEAFF.

The V gene is TRBV7-9, the J gene TRBJ1-6, with D perhaps TRBD1 (5 bases). CDR3 size: 12 residues. CDR1 SEHNR and CDR2 FQNEAQ come from the germline V gene (reference sequence). Trimming removed 5 bases at V and 12 bases at J, with 11 bases between. The CDR3 is CASSGRGGPLHF. CDR3 in DNA: TGTGCCAGCAGCGGACGGGGGGGACCCCTCCACTTT.

The chain has TRBV7-8 and TRBJ2-3; 9 bases agree with TRBD1. CDR1 is SGHVS, CDR2 FQNEAQ, per germline. The CDR3 extends over 15 amino acids. The V gene end was trimmed by 5 bases and the J gene end by 3 bases; junction bases not matched to a gene: 6. CDR3 residues: CASSPLDRGTDTQYF. CDR3 coding DNA: TGTGCCAGCAGCCCCCTGGACAGGGGAACAGATACGCAGTATTTT.

This clonotype was observed a handful of times. This sequence joins TRBV5-4 and TRBJ1-1, with D uncertain. The CDR3 consists of 11 residues. V lost 4 bases, J lost 7 bases, and 8 bases lay in between. The V gene's germline CDR1 is SGHNT and CDR2 YYREEE (reference sequence). CDR3: CASSDHSEAFF. In DNA form, the CDR3 reads TGTGCCAGCAGCGATCACAGTGAAGCTTTCTTT. Supplemented by reference TRBV5-4 and TRBJ1-1, the full variable domain reads ETGVTQSPTHLIKTRGQQVTLRCSSQSGHNTVSWYQQALGQGPQFIFQYYREEENGRGNFPPRFSGLQFPNYSSELNVNALELDDSALYLCASSDHSEAFFGQGTRLTVV.

This clonotype was observed at least ten times. This chain connects TRBV7-8 to TRBJ2-3; D not certain. CDR1 is SGHVS and CDR2 is FQNEAQ in the germline V gene. V dropped 5 bases and J dropped 6 bases, with 12 bases sitting between them. The CDR3 has 13 residues. The CDR3 loop reads CASSRLSGDTQYF. DNA for the CDR3: TGTGCCAGCAGCCGACTCTCGGGCGATACGCAGTATTTT.

In the case of this clonotype: A junction boundary mismatches the germline segment, possibly from a read error. The J gene is TRBJ1-1, the V gene TRBV7-9; tentatively, D is TRBD1 (6 bases). This CDR3 region has 13 residues. From germline, CDR1 is SEHNR and CDR2 FQNEAQ (reference sequence). The CDR3 is CASNLGTGIAAFF. CDR3 sequence (DNA): TGTGCCAGCAACTTAGGAACAGGGATCGCAGCTTTCTTT.

The V call is TRBV12-3 or TRBV12-4, the J call TRBJ2-3; 9 bases align to TRBD2. The CDR3 loop spans 16 amino acids. With V trimmed by 3 bases and J by 2 bases, 6 bases remained unmatched. The CDR3 DNA is TGTGCCAGCAGTTTGGGGCTAGCGGGGATCACAGATACGCAGTATTTT. It is translated as CASSLGLAGITDTQYF.

This clonotype appeared a few times. This chain uses TRBV29-1 with TRBJ2-2, with D perhaps given as TRBD1 or TRBD2 (5 bases each). CDR1 is SQVTM, CDR2 ANQGSEA, per germline. V dropped 4 bases and J dropped 4 bases, with 13 bases sitting between them. The CDR3 extends over 14 amino acids. CDR3 in DNA: TGCAGCGTTGTTTTGGGGGTTACCACCGGGGAGCTGTTTTTT. Translation gives CSVVLGVTTGELFF.

The CDR3 loop is CSASDRGGSNQPQHF. For the CDR3, the DNA is TGCAGTGCTAGCGACAGAGGGGGTAGCAATCAGCCCCAGCATTTT. The chain recombines TRBV20-1 with TRBJ1-5; maybe TRBD1 (6 bases). The V gene lost 3 bases and the J gene lost 0 bases, with 12 bases spanning the gap. The length of the CDR3 is 15 residues. Per the germline V gene, CDR1 is DFQATT and CDR2 is SNEGSKA (reference sequence).

This clonotype showed up many times. The chain links TRBV7-2 to TRBJ2-1; 11 bases map to TRBD2. The ends lost 3 bases at V and 5 bases at J; junction bases unmatched: 3. The CDR3 extends over 15 amino acids. Germline CDR1 SGHTA, CDR2 FQGNSA. In nucleotides, the CDR3 is TGTGCCAGCAGCTTTAGCGGGGGGGCAAACAATGAGCAGTTCTTC. Translated, it gives CASSFSGGANNEQFF.

Of note for this clonotype: A junction boundary mismatches the germline segment, possibly from a read error. The chain has TRBV7-9 and TRBJ1-2; D remains unclear. CDR3 length: 13 amino acids. Germline V gives CDR1 SEHNR, CDR2 FQNEAQ (reference sequence). CDR3 DNA sequence: TGTGCCAGCAGCTACAACTCTAACTATAGCTACACCTTC. Translating it yields CASSYNSNYSYTF.

This clonotype was observed a few times. The chain uses TRBV2 and TRBJ2-1; D is perhaps TRBD1 (6 bases). This CDR3 is built from 14 residues. The V end was cut by 6 bases, the J end by 3 bases, with 12 bases between. Per the germline V gene, CDR1 is SNHLY and CDR2 is FYNNEI. This CDR3 is CASSHRDNYNEQFF. CDR3 nucleotides: TGTGCCAGCAGCCACCGGGACAACTACAATGAGCAGTTCTTC.

The chain combines TRBV20-1 with TRBJ1-3; TRBD1 matches 7 bases. V was clipped by 2 bases and J by 5 bases; unmatched bases: 9. Germline values: CDR1 DFQATT, CDR2 SNEGSKA (reference sequence). The CDR3 is made up of 15 amino acids. Here the CDR3 reads CSARFDRAIRNTIYF. The DNA for the CDR3 is TGCAGTGCTAGATTCGACAGGGCTATTAGAAACACCATATATTTT.

This clonotype was recorded a few times. This rearrangement joins TRBV2 to TRBJ2-1, with D hard to call. With 4 bases removed from V and 5 bases from J, the gap between germline ends came to 18 bases. The CDR3 is made up of 16 amino acids. Germline loops: CDR1 SNHLY, CDR2 FYNNEI. CDR3 amino acids: CASSVSEVTVHNEQFF. The CDR3 nucleotides are TGTGCCAGCAGTGTTAGTGAGGTTACCGTCCACAATGAGCAGTTCTTC.

This clonotype was observed many times. The rearrangement links TRBV7-6 to TRBJ2-7, with a tentative D call TRBD1 (6 bases). This CDR3 contains 14 residues. Germline CDR1 and CDR2: SGHVS and FNYEAQ. V was cut by 5 bases and J by 2 bases, with 13 bases left in between. CDR3 nucleotides: TGTGCCAGCAGCACCCGGGACACCCCCTACGAGCAGTACTTC. This sequence encodes CASSTRDTPYEQYF. The full variable domain, in which reference TRBV7-6 and TRBJ2-7 provide the parts outside the CDR3, is GAGVSQSPRYKVTKRGQDVALRCDPISGHVSLYWYRQALGQGPEFLTYFNYEAQQDKSGLPNDRFSAERPEGSISTLTIQRTEQRDSAMYRCASSTRDTPYEQYFGPGTRLTVT.

At least ten counts were recorded for this clonotype. The gene calls are TRBV29-1 and TRBJ1-5; D is ambiguous. Germline CDR1 reads SQVTM; CDR2 reads ANQGSEA. Trimming removed 0 bases from V and 13 bases from J, with 22 bases in between. The CDR3 runs to 15 residues. CDR3 nucleotide sequence: TGCAGCGTTGAAGATATTTCTGGCAGCGCCAGTGGACAGCATTTT. This sequence encodes CSVEDISGSASGQHF.

This clonotype came up a few times. This chain connects TRBV5-4 to TRBJ2-5; D is possibly TRBD1 (5 bases). Germline V gene data show CDR1 as SGHNT and CDR2 as YYREEE (reference sequence). The CDR3 length is 13 residues. Trimming stripped 8 bases from V and 5 bases from J, with 16 bases between. The DNA for the CDR3 is TGTGCCAGTCAAGGGGCCGCAATCGAGACCCAGTACTTC. It translates to CASQGAAIETQYF. Full variable domain (rest looked up from reference TRBV5-4 and TRBJ2-5): ETGVTQSPTHLIKTRGQQVTLRCSSQSGHNTVSWYQQALGQGPQFIFQYYREEENGRGNFPPRFSGLQFPNYSSELNVNALELDDSALYLCASQGAAIETQYFGPGTRLLVL.

The chain has TRBV20-1 and TRBJ2-1; the match to TRBD2 covers 11 bases. V shed 0 bases and J 7 bases; nucleotides not matched to a gene: 11. CDR3 length: 17 residues. Per germline, CDR1 DFQATT and CDR2 SNEGSKA (reference sequence). As DNA, the CDR3 is TGCAGTGCTAGAGACAGTAGACTAGCGGGGCTCCTGAATGAGCAGTTCTTC. Its translation is CSARDSRLAGLLNEQFF.